This T cell receptor (beta chain) emerged from a study of T-cell memory formation after mild COVID-19. MiXCR, run by TCRdb on the 5' RACE reads, gives a single entry per CDR3 protein. The sample holds some 490,000 distinct CDR3 sequences, 15% to 20% seen once. CDR3 size: 12 residues. Looked up from germline, CDR1 is GTSNPN and CDR2 is SVGIG (reference sequence). Trimming stripped 1 base from V and 1 base from J, with 3 bases between. The sequence derives from an adult woman who had mild COVID-19 (a few samples of this study predate the infection). Cell type and time point are not known. The genes are TRBV30 and TRBJ2-3; D is ambiguous. Sample: PBMCs or a T cell subset sorted from them (not recorded which). The CDR3 sequence is CAWSEGTDTQYF. CDR3 nucleotide sequence: TGTGCCTGGAGTGAAGGCACAGATACGCAGTATTTT.